These 27 T cell receptor beta chains were all obtained from the same sample, sequenced in a study of PD-1 blockade in mismatch repair-deficient tumors. Sequencing was performed with immunoSEQ multiplex PCR; in TCRdb, only in-frame clones are kept and a portion is missing. The sample shows about 63,000 clones, 70% to 90% of them seen only once. The sequenced sample was peripheral blood, obtained 52 weeks after starting pembrolizumab. The receptor set was obtained from an adult with mismatch repair-deficient cancer.

The V call is TRBV5-1, the J call TRBJ1-1; no firm D call. The CDR3 runs 13 residues. V lost 5 bases, J lost 3 bases, and 11 bases lay in between. The V gene's germline CDR1 is SGHRS and CDR2 YFSETQ. The CDR3 is CASRLFIDTEAFF. The CDR3, as DNA: TGCGCCAGCAGGTTGTTTATAGACACTGAAGCTTTCTTT.

The chain has TRBV6-1 and TRBJ2-1; 9 positions match TRBD2. The CDR3 runs to 16 residues. CDR1 is MNHNS and CDR2 is SASEGT in the germline V gene. The junction had 11 bases not matched to a gene; V was cut back by 4 bases and J by 7 bases. The CDR3, as DNA: TGTGCCAGCAGTGTTTTTAGCGGGAGAGGTTCGAATGAGCAGTTCTTC. It is translated as CASSVFSGRGSNEQFF.

The rearrangement links TRBV5-1 to TRBJ2-5, with D tentatively TRBD1 or TRBD2 (6 bases each). The CDR3 has 15 residues. V gave up 4 bases and J gave up 5 bases, with 18 bases separating them. In germline, CDR1 is SGHRS, CDR2 YFSETQ. The CDR3 DNA is TGCGCCAGCAGCGAGTTCGGGGAAGGGGGGGAGACCCAGTACTTC. Translated: CASSEFGEGGETQYF.

The chain employs TRBV9 and TRBJ2-7; 10 positions agree with TRBD2. The CDR3 spans 15 residues. V was clipped by 0 bases and J by 4 bases; unmatched bases: 4. Germline CDR1 SGDLS, CDR2 YYNGEE. CDR3 DNA: TGTGCCAGCAGCGTAGGTGATAGCGGGGGGTACGAGCAGTACTTC. Protein product: CASSVGDSGGYEQYF.

This clone occurred once. The V call is TRBV27, the J call TRBJ2-2; weak D call: TRBD2 (6 bases). The CDR3 is 14 residues long. Germline lookup yields CDR1 MNHEY and CDR2 SMNVEV (reference sequence). V was trimmed by 5 bases and J by 2 bases, leaving 9 bases between them. CDR3 amino acids: CASSGGVNTGELFF. CDR3 coding DNA: TGTGCCAGCAGTGGAGGGGTTAACACCGGGGAGCTGTTTTTT.

V is TRBV7-9 and J is TRBJ1-2, with D hard to call. Germline V gene data show CDR1 as SEHNR and CDR2 as FQNEAQ (reference sequence). This CDR3 contains 12 residues. Trimming took 3 bases from V and 3 from J, leaving 5 bases between them. The CDR3 loop reads CASSFLDYGYTF. The CDR3 coding sequence is TGTGCCAGCAGCTTCCTTGACTATGGCTACACCTTC.

The rearrangement links TRBV21-1 to TRBJ2-7; TRBD1 is the table's D call, not checked against the DNA. TRBV21-1 is a known pseudogene. This CDR3 is 13 amino acids long. The CDR3 region is CASSQEQGPEQYF. For the CDR3, the DNA is TGTGCCAGCAGCCAAGAGCAGGGTCCCGAGCAGTACTTC.

The chain is built from TRBV18 and TRBJ1-5; D perhaps matches TRBD1 (5 bases). Trimming left V 4 bases short and J 5 bases short, with 15 bases between. There are 15 residues in the CDR3. Germline CDR1 is KGHSH and CDR2 is LQKENI. The CDR3 spells CASSRGDPRDQPQHF. DNA of the CDR3: TGTGCCAGCTCACGAGGGGACCCCAGGGATCAGCCCCAGCATTTT.

The chain has TRBV7-6 and TRBJ2-7; D not certain. Germline loops: CDR1 SGHVS, CDR2 FNYEAQ. The germline V and J ends were trimmed by 4 bases and 5 bases, with 12 bases remaining between them. This CDR3 spans 13 amino acids. CDR3 DNA: TGTGCCAGCAGCTCCGGTCTAGTAAACGAGCAGTACTTC. This codes for CASSSGLVNEQYF.

The V gene is TRBV25-1, the J gene TRBJ2-7; 7 bases agree with TRBD1. V was clipped by 5 bases and J by 6 bases; unmatched bases: 10. The length of the CDR3 is 14 residues. From germline, CDR1 is MGHDK and CDR2 SYGVNS. The CDR3 DNA reads TGTGCCAGCAGTAGGGACAGCCCCCTCCTCGAGCAGTACTTC. As protein: CASSRDSPLLEQYF.

This clone was seen a single time. The chain is built from TRBV28 and TRBJ2-7; weak D call: TRBD2 (6 bases). The germline V gene has CDR1 MDHEN and CDR2 SYDVKM. Trimming left V 4 bases short and J 2 bases short, with 12 bases between. The CDR3 has 14 residues. DNA of the CDR3: TGTGCCAGCAGTTCCTTGGGGGGAGCCTACGAGCAGTACTTC. It encodes CASSSLGGAYEQYF.

The chain is built from TRBV27 and TRBJ2-6, with D possibly being TRBD2 (5 bases). This CDR3 spans 15 amino acids. The germline V gene encodes CDR1 MNHEY and CDR2 SMNVEV (reference sequence). Trimming stripped 2 bases from V and 4 bases from J, with 9 bases between. CDR3 sequence (DNA): TGTGCCAGCAGTTTAGAACCGGGGGGGGCCAACGTCCTGACTTTC. Encoded protein: CASSLEPGGANVLTF.

The V gene is TRBV29-1, the J gene TRBJ2-1, with D hard to call. CDR1 SQVTM and CDR2 ANQGSEA come from the germline V gene. The CDR3 runs 11 residues. The V end lost 3 bases, the J end lost 3 bases, and 3 bases lay between the germline ends. The chain's CDR3 is CSVEFYNEQFF. The CDR3 nucleotides are TGCAGCGTTGAGTTCTACAATGAGCAGTTCTTC.

The chain uses TRBV5-4 and TRBJ2-5; D not certain. Germline V CDR1 and CDR2: SGHNT, YYREEE (reference sequence). V lost 0 bases to trimming and J lost 7 bases, with 13 bases between them. The CDR3 is 14 amino acids. The CDR3 sequence: CASSLESLELTQYF. For the CDR3, the DNA is TGTGCCAGCAGCTTGGAAAGCCTAGAACTGACCCAGTACTTC.

The chain carries TRBV28 and TRBJ1-1; 9 positions agree with TRBD1. Germline-derived CDR1 and CDR2 are MDHEN and SYDVKM. The CDR3 has 14 amino acids. The V gene end was trimmed by 6 bases and the J gene end by 4 bases; junction bases not matched to a gene: 6. The CDR3 nucleotides are TGTGCCAGCAGCCGGGACAGGGTGGGCACTGAAGCTTTCTTT. Encoded protein: CASSRDRVGTEAFF.

The chain combines TRBV27 with TRBJ2-3; 13 bases are shared with TRBD2. Germline V CDR1 and CDR2: MNHEY, SMNVEV (reference sequence). V was clipped by 2 bases and J by 5 bases; unmatched bases: 10. The CDR3 is 18 residues long. For the CDR3, the DNA is TGTGCCAGCAGTTTAAGGTTAAAAGGACTAGCGGGAGAAGATACGCAGTATTTT. This sequence encodes CASSLRLKGLAGEDTQYF.

The V call is TRBV7-9, the J call TRBJ2-1, with 10 bases identical to TRBD1. J was trimmed by 6 bases and V by 2 bases; bases with no gene match: 1. This CDR3 has 14 residues. CDR1 and CDR2 (germline): SEHNR, FQNEAQ (reference sequence). This CDR3 is CASSLRTGGNEQFF. DNA of the CDR3: TGTGCCAGCAGCTTAAGGACAGGGGGCAATGAGCAGTTCTTC.

The rearrangement uses TRBV6-5 and TRBJ2-6; possible D gene TRBD1, 5 bases. Germline V gene data show CDR1 as MNHEY and CDR2 as SVGAGI. Trimming took off 6 bases at V and 0 bases at J, with 9 bases between the two ends. This CDR3 is built from 15 residues. The DNA of the CDR3 is TGTGCCAGCAGCCACAGGCCCTCTGGGGCCAACGTCCTGACTTTC. Amino acids: CASSHRPSGANVLTF.

The chain carries TRBV13 and TRBJ2-1, with 8 bases that match TRBD2. This CDR3 region has 19 residues. Germline CDR1 reads PRHDT; CDR2 reads FYEKMQ (reference sequence). V gave up 0 bases and J gave up 8 bases; unmatched junction bases: 18. The CDR3 DNA follows: TGTGCCAGCAGCTTAGGCCGAGCGATTCCAACTAGCGGTCGCGATGAGCAGTTCTTC. Amino acids: CASSLGRAIPTSGRDEQFF.

The V call is TRBV6-5, the J call TRBJ2-7; unclear D gene. The CDR3 has 14 amino acids. V was trimmed by 2 bases and J by 2 bases, leaving 10 bases between them. Looked up from germline, CDR1 is MNHEY and CDR2 is SVGAGI. CDR3 DNA sequence: TGTGCCAGCAGTTACGTATCCCCCACCTACGAGCAGTACTTC. Translation gives CASSYVSPTYEQYF.

The V and J genes are TRBV10-2 and TRBJ2-7, with D hard to call. Trimming left V 2 bases short and J 0 bases short, with 11 bases between. Germline CDR1 is WSHSY and CDR2 is SAAADI. The CDR3 length is 15 residues. The CDR3 coding sequence is TGCGCCAGCAGTGAGGCCCCGACACGCTCCTACGAGCAGTACTTC. This sequence encodes CASSEAPTRSYEQYF.

This clone has only one observation. V gene TRBV7-9 combines with J gene TRBJ2-3; no firm D call. Per germline, CDR1 SEHNR and CDR2 FQNEAQ (reference sequence). The CDR3 has 17 residues. Between the trimmed V and J ends, which lost 4 bases and 3 bases, there was a span of 20 bases. CDR3: CASSWLGWGKATDTQYF. The CDR3 coding sequence is TGTGCCAGCAGCTGGTTAGGGTGGGGAAAGGCGACAGATACGCAGTATTTT.

In this sample, this clone turned up a few times. At one end, the junction sequence differs from germline, possibly due to a read error. The chain couples TRBV10-3 to TRBJ2-7; D gene unclear. The germline CDR1 and CDR2 sequences are ENHRY and SYGVKD. This CDR3 is built from 12 residues. The CDR3 region has the DNA TGTGCCAGCAGTGAATCTGGCTACGAGCAGTACTTC. Its protein is CASSESGYEQYF.

The chain has TRBV6-1 and TRBJ2-5, with D possibly being TRBD1 or TRBD2 (6 bases each). CDR1 is MNHNS, CDR2 SASEGT, per germline. Trimming left V 3 bases short and J 4 bases short, with 12 bases between. The CDR3 is made up of 14 amino acids. The CDR3 protein is CASSEWGALETQYF. Written as DNA, the CDR3 is TGTGCCAGCAGTGAGTGGGGGGCGTTAGAGACCCAGTACTTC.

The chain is built from TRBV7-9 and TRBJ1-2; D is undetermined. The V end lost 3 bases, the J end lost 6 bases, and 17 bases lay between the germline ends. This CDR3 is 15 amino acids long. Per germline, CDR1 SEHNR and CDR2 FQNEAQ (reference sequence). CDR3 region: CASSFPPGSRNGYTF. The CDR3 DNA reads TGTGCCAGCAGCTTTCCGCCGGGGTCTAGAAATGGCTACACCTTC.

This CDR3 is CASSQGGRARETQYF. The CDR3 DNA reads as TGTGCCAGCAGCCAAGGCGGGAGGGCCCGAGAGACCCAGTACTTC. The V gene is TRBV4-2, the J gene TRBJ2-5, with TRBD2 matching over 9 bases. This CDR3 comprises 15 residues. Germline V lookup: CDR1 LGHNA, CDR2 YNFKEQ. V lost 1 base to trimming and J lost 4 bases; unmatched junction nucleotides: 4.

The chain uses TRBV19 and TRBJ1-5; D uncertain. Trimming stripped 6 bases from V and 4 bases from J, with 7 bases between. CDR3 length equals 12 residues. In germline, CDR1 is LNHDA, CDR2 SQIVND (reference sequence). The CDR3 reads CASRESNQPQHF. The CDR3 bases are TGTGCCAGTAGAGAATCTAATCAGCCCCAGCATTTT.